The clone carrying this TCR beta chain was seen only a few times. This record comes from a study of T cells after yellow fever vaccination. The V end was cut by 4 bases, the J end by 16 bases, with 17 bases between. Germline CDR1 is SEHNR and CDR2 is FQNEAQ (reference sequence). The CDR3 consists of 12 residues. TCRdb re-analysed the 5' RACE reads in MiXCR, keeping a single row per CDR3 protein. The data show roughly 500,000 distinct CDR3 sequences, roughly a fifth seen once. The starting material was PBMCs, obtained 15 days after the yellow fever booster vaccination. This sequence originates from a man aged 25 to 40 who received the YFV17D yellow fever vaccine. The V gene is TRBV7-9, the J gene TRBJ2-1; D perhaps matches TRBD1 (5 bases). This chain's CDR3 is CASSSSRLGVFF. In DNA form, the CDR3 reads TGTGCCAGCAGCTCCTCCCGCCTAGGGGTTTTCTTC.